This T cell receptor beta chain was retrieved from a study of regulatory T cells in long-lasting Graves disease. Study at large: Newly diagnosed Graves' patients had taken antithyroid drugs under 3 months.

In its sample, this clonotype was seen a few times. Sample time point: newly diagnosed GD, antithyroid drugs for less than 3 months. There was RNA extracted from PBMCs, and the TCR library was made from it. Investigators prepared the TCR beta libraries by applying iRepertoire HTBI primers and Arm-PCR of CDR3 regions. TCRdb re-called the multiplex PCR reads with MiXCR, one entry per CDR3 protein. The repertoire holds a few hundred thousand distinct CDR3 sequences, with less than 15% as singletons. Trimming removed 5 bases from V and 4 bases from J, with 12 bases in between. This CDR3 comprises 14 residues. Germline CDR1 reads KGHSH; CDR2 reads LQKENI. These same data were also listed under a study on T cells in Graves' hyperthyroidism and ophthalmopathy.

The chain recombines TRBV18 with TRBJ1-3, with a possible D match to TRBD1 (6 bases). This receptor was obtained from a man aged 25-45 years with Graves disease. Sample: peripheral blood mononuclear cells (PBMCs), taken at new diagnosis, from a patient treated with antithyroid drugs. CDR3 region: CASSTWTEGNTIYF. CDR3 nucleotide sequence: TGTGCCAGCTCAACGTGGACAGAAGGAAACACCATATATTTT.